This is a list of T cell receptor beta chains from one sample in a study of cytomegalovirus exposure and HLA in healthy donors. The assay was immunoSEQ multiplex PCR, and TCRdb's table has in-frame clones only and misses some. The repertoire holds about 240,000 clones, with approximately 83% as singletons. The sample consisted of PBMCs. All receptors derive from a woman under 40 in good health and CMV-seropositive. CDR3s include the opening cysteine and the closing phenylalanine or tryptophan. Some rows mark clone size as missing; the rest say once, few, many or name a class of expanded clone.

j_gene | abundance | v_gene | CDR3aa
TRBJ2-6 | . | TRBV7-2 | CASSLDSSGANVLTF
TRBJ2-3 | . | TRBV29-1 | CTSGGLASTDTQYF
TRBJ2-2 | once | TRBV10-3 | CAISEGTAGELFF
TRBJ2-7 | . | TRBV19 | CASSTTTDPGQGAYEQYF
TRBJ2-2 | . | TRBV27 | CASSRITGGGTGELFF
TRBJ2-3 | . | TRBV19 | CASSTPGGRGFTDTQYF
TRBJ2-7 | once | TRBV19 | CASSIKALAAYEQYF
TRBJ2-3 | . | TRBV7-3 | CASSPPGVSADTQYF
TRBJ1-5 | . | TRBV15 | CATSRGPGERQPQHF
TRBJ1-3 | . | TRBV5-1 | CASRTGLSGNTIYF
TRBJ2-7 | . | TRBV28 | CASSLVLRLQGHYEQYF
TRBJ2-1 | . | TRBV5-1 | CASSFREQQFF
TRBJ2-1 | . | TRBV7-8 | CASSGGTRPNEQFF